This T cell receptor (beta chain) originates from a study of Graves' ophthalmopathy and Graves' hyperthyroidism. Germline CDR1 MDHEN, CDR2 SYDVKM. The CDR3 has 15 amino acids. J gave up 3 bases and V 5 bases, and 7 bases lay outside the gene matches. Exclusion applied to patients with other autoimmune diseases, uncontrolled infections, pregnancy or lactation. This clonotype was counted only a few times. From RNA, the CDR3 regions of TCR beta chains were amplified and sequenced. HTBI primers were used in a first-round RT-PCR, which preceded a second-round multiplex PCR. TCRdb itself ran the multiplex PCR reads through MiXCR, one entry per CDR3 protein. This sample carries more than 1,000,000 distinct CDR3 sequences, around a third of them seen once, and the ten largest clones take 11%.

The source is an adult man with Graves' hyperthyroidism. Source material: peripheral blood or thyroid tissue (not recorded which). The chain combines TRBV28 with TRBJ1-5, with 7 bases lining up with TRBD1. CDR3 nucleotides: TGTGCCAGCAGTCCGCCGGGACAGATCAATCAGCCCCAGCATTTT. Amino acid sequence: CASSPPGQINQPQHF.